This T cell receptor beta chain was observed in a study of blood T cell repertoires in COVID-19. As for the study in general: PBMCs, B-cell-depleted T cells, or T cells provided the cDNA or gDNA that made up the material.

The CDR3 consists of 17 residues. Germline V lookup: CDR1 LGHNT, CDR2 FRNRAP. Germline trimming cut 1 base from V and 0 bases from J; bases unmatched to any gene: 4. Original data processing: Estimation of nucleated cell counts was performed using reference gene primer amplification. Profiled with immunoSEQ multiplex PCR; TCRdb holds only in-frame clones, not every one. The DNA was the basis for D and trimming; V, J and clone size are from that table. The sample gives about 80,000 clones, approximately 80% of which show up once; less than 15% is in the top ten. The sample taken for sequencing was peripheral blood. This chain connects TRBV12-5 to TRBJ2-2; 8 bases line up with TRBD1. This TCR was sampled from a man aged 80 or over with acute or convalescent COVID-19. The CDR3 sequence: CASGLAQGASNTGELFF. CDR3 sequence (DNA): TGTGCTAGTGGTTTGGCGCAGGGGGCTTCGAACACCGGGGAGCTGTTTTTT.